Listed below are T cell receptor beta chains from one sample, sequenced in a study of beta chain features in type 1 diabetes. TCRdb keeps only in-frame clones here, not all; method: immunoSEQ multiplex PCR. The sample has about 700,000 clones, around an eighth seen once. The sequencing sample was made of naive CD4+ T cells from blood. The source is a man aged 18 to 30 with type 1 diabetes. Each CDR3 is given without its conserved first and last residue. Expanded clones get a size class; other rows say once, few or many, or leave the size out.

CDR3aa: ASSPHQTGAQETQY
j_gene: TRBJ2-5
abundance: -
v_gene: TRBV11-2

CDR3aa: ASSSSGPRGNYGYT
j_gene: TRBJ1-2
abundance: -
v_gene: TRBV5-4

CDR3aa: ASSGREAGELF
j_gene: TRBJ2-2
abundance: -
v_gene: TRBV10-1

CDR3aa: ASSQPGRGGANTEAF
j_gene: TRBJ1-1
abundance: -
v_gene: TRBV4-1

CDR3aa: ASSRTVFASTDTQY
j_gene: TRBJ2-3
abundance: few
v_gene: TRBV4-1

CDR3aa: ASSEEDGYT
j_gene: TRBJ1-2
abundance: few
v_gene: TRBV2

CDR3aa: ASSELAGLEETQY
j_gene: TRBJ2-5
abundance: few
v_gene: TRBV6-1

CDR3aa: AVVTGRDEKLF
j_gene: TRBJ1-4
abundance: few
v_gene: TRBV7-9

CDR3aa: ASSLADTQY
j_gene: TRBJ2-3
abundance: -
v_gene: TRBV28

CDR3aa: ASSPADRNTGELF
j_gene: TRBJ2-2
abundance: few
v_gene: TRBV25-1

CDR3aa: ASSLDREGGAF
j_gene: TRBJ1-1
abundance: -
v_gene: TRBV5-4

CDR3aa: AWSVNGNDQPQH
j_gene: TRBJ1-5
abundance: few
v_gene: TRBV30

CDR3aa: ASSSRGLFLEQY
j_gene: TRBJ2-7
abundance: -
v_gene: TRBV7-9

CDR3aa: ASSLELSPLH
j_gene: TRBJ1-6
abundance: few
v_gene: TRBV7-9

CDR3aa: ASSSSGGWTDTQY
j_gene: TRBJ2-3
abundance: -
v_gene: TRBV5-1

CDR3aa: SVDPGQGKNIQY
j_gene: TRBJ2-4
abundance: few
v_gene: TRBV29-1

CDR3aa: AISVGGEQY
j_gene: -
abundance: few
v_gene: TRBV10-3

CDR3aa: ASKVARSYGYT
j_gene: TRBJ1-2
abundance: -
v_gene: TRBV19

CDR3aa: ATSGRIRGTNEKLF
j_gene: TRBJ1-4
abundance: -
v_gene: TRBV15

CDR3aa: AWSVRGSSYSPLH
j_gene: TRBJ1-6
abundance: -
v_gene: TRBV30

CDR3aa: ASGNTEAF
j_gene: TRBJ1-1
abundance: -
v_gene: TRBV27

CDR3aa: ATSRDKDSSGNTIY
j_gene: TRBJ1-3
abundance: few
v_gene: TRBV15

CDR3aa: ASSQGRFTDTQY
j_gene: TRBJ2-3
abundance: few
v_gene: TRBV7-2

CDR3aa: AAGPGTDTQY
j_gene: TRBJ2-3
abundance: -
v_gene: TRBV28

CDR3aa: ASSLARGATDTQY
j_gene: TRBJ2-3
abundance: -
v_gene: TRBV7-9

CDR3aa: ASTHSNQPQH
j_gene: TRBJ1-5
abundance: few
v_gene: TRBV6-1

CDR3aa: ASSTRQGAGETQY
j_gene: TRBJ2-5
abundance: few
v_gene: TRBV28

CDR3aa: ASSYSGGAPEQF
j_gene: TRBJ2-1
abundance: few
v_gene: TRBV7-9

CDR3aa: ASSPGTSGGAEETQY
j_gene: TRBJ2-5
abundance: few
v_gene: TRBV5-1

CDR3aa: ASSSGRTDTQY
j_gene: TRBJ2-3
abundance: -
v_gene: TRBV2

CDR3aa: ASSLGGVPGIQY
j_gene: TRBJ2-4
abundance: few
v_gene: TRBV5-1

CDR3aa: ASSLDPATNEKLF
j_gene: TRBJ1-4
abundance: -
v_gene: TRBV5-1

CDR3aa: ASRRRQGWGNEQF
j_gene: TRBJ2-1
abundance: -
v_gene: TRBV13

CDR3aa: ASSFGSKDQPQH
j_gene: TRBJ1-5
abundance: -
v_gene: TRBV28

CDR3aa: AWSVQENQPQH
j_gene: TRBJ1-5
abundance: few
v_gene: TRBV30

CDR3aa: ASSLTTLLAGVNIQY
j_gene: TRBJ2-4
abundance: few
v_gene: TRBV5-4

CDR3aa: ASNYAGGTEAF
j_gene: TRBJ1-1
abundance: -
v_gene: TRBV2

CDR3aa: ASSEGPYNEQF
j_gene: TRBJ2-1
abundance: -
v_gene: TRBV2

CDR3aa: ASSLGALGNEQF
j_gene: TRBJ2-1
abundance: -
v_gene: TRBV2

CDR3aa: ASSWAPGQGNPASYNEQF
j_gene: TRBJ2-1
abundance: few
v_gene: TRBV7-6

CDR3aa: ASRRETQY
j_gene: TRBJ2-5
abundance: few
v_gene: TRBV7-9

CDR3aa: ASSQGGLNYNSPLH
j_gene: TRBJ1-6
abundance: -
v_gene: TRBV4-1

CDR3aa: ACVGGSGGTDTQY
j_gene: TRBJ2-3
abundance: few
v_gene: TRBV30

CDR3aa: ASRETGDGEQF
j_gene: TRBJ2-1
abundance: few
v_gene: TRBV19

CDR3aa: ASSLGQGYGEKLF
j_gene: TRBJ1-4
abundance: -
v_gene: TRBV6-1

CDR3aa: ASSRWGAVEQY
j_gene: TRBJ2-7
abundance: few
v_gene: TRBV18

CDR3aa: ASSSPGQSHEKLF
j_gene: TRBJ1-4
abundance: -
v_gene: TRBV11-3

CDR3aa: AWSTHRGNQPQH
j_gene: TRBJ1-5
abundance: -
v_gene: TRBV30

CDR3aa: AWSVRTGNRWGTQY
j_gene: TRBJ2-5
abundance: -
v_gene: TRBV30

CDR3aa: ATSRDFTRGSTEAF
j_gene: TRBJ1-1
abundance: -
v_gene: TRBV15

CDR3aa: ASSQDRTGPYNEQF
j_gene: TRBJ2-1
abundance: few
v_gene: TRBV4-1

CDR3aa: ASSAGRTGFYGYT
j_gene: TRBJ1-2
abundance: -
v_gene: TRBV27

CDR3aa: AISENRGYEQY
j_gene: TRBJ2-7
abundance: few
v_gene: TRBV10-3